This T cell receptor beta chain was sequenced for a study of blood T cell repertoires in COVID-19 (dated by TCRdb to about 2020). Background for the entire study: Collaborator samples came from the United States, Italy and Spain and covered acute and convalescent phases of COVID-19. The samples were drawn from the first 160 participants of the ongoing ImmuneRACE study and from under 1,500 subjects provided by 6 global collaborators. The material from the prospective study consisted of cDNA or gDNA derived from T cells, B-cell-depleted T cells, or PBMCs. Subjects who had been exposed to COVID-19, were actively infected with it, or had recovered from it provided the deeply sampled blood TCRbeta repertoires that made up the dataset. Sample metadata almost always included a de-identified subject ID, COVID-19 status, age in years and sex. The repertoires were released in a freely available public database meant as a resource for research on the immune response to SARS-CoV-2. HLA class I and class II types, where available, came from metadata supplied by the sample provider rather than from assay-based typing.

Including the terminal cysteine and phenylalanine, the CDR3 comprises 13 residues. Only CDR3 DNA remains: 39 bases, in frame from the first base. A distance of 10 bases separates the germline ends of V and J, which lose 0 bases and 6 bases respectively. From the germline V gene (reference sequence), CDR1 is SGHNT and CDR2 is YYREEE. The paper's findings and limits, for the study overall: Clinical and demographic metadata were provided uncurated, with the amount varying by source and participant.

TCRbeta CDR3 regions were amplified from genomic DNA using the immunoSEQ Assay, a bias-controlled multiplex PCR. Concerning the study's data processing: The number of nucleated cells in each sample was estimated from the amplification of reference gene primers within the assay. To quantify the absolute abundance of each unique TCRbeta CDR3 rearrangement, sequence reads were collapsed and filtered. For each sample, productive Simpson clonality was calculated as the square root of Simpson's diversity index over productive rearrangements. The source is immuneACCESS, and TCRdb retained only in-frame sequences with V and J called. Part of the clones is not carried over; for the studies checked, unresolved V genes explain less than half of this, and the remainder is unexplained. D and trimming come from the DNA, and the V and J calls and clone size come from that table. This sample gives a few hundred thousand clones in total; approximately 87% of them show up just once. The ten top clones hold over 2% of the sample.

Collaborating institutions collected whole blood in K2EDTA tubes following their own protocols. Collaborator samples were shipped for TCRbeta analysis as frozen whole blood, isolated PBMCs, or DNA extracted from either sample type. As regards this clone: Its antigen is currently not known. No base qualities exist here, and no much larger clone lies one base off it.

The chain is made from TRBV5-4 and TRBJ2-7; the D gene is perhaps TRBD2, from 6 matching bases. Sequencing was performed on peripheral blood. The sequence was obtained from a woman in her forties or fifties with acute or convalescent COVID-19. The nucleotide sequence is TGTGCCAGCAGCTTGGGGACTATGAGCGAGCAGTACTTC. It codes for CASSLGTMSEQYF.